The 26 T cell receptor beta chains below all came from one sample that was sequenced in a study of T cells in localized non-small cell lung cancer. The table came from immunoSEQ multiplex PCR; TCRdb's copy has only in-frame clones and leaves some out. The sample has roughly 70,000 clones; about 86% are singletons. The sample in question was peripheral blood, obtained before any cancer treatment. The receptor source for this set is a male donor aged 60 or over with stage III squamous cell lung carcinoma.

CDR3 region: CASSPAPGQGAYNEQFF. In nucleotides, the CDR3 is TGTGCCAGCTCACCGGCCCCGGGACAGGGAGCATACAATGAGCAGTTCTTC. V usage is TRBV18 and J usage is TRBJ2-1, with 9 nucleotides matching TRBD1. Germline values: CDR1 KGHSH, CDR2 LQKENI. V was clipped by 3 bases and J by 4 bases; unmatched bases: 10. The CDR3 has 17 residues.

This clone was observed a handful of times. This chain links TRBV4-1 with TRBJ2-1; 8 bases align to TRBD1. The CDR3 contains 18 residues. CDR1 and CDR2 from the germline V gene are MGHRA and YSYEKL. V shed 1 base, J shed 8 bases, and the junction held 16 bases outside the gene matches. CDR3 in amino acids: CASSQATTAGGGIDEQFF. In nucleotides, the CDR3 is TGCGCCAGCAGCCAAGCAACTACGGCAGGGGGCGGAATAGATGAGCAGTTCTTC.

The chain employs TRBV6-6 and TRBJ2-7; the D gene is possibly TRBD1 (5 bases). Trimming removed 7 bases at V and 3 bases at J, with 19 bases between. CDR1 and CDR2 from the germline V gene are MNHNY and SVGAGI (reference sequence). The CDR3 is 15 amino acids. In DNA form, the CDR3 reads TGTGCCAGCACCCCCGAGGACAAGAACTTCTACGAGCAGTACTTC. Translated, it gives CASTPEDKNFYEQYF.

In its sample, this clone was seen once. The chain has TRBV2 and TRBJ1-5; perhaps TRBD1 as D (6 bases). The CDR3 is 16 residues long. Trimming removed 2 bases from V and 2 bases from J, with 13 bases in between. The germline V gene encodes CDR1 SNHLY and CDR2 FYNNEI. CDR3 coding DNA: TGTGCCAGCAGTGAACGACAGGCTTTTGGCAATCAGCCCCAGCATTTT. The encoded protein is CASSERQAFGNQPQHF.

The chain carries TRBV6-6 and TRBJ2-7; the D gene is possibly TRBD2 (7 bases). The V gene's germline CDR1 is MNHNY and CDR2 SVGAGI (reference sequence). V was pared by 6 bases and J by 2 bases, with 14 bases between. The CDR3 is made up of 14 amino acids. DNA of the CDR3: TGTGCCAGCAGCCCGGTGGGGGGGCCCTACGAGCAGTACTTC. Its protein product is CASSPVGGPYEQYF.

The sample holds one count of this clone. V is TRBV19 and J is TRBJ2-2; D might be TRBD1 or TRBD2, each matching 5 bases. V dropped 4 bases and J dropped 5 bases, with 17 bases sitting between them. CDR1 and CDR2 (germline): LNHDA, SQIVND (reference sequence). This CDR3 is 16 amino acids long. CDR3 nucleotide sequence: TGTGCCAGTAGTACTGGGGGACCGGGAAGTACCGGGGAGCTGTTTTTT. It codes for CASSTGGPGSTGELFF.

This CDR3 reads CASSEPDWIYEQYV. The CDR3 nucleotides are TGTGCCAGCAGTGAACCGGACTGGATCTACGAGCAGTACGTC. The chain is built from TRBV6-1 and TRBJ2-7; D is perhaps TRBD2 (5 bases). The germline V gene encodes CDR1 MNHNS and CDR2 SASEGT. Trimming shortened V by 2 bases and J by 3 bases, and 11 bases separated the two germline ends. This CDR3 is 14 amino acids long.

This clone was counted a single time. The chain couples TRBV11-2 to TRBJ2-2, with D perhaps TRBD2 (6 bases). The CDR3 has 15 amino acids. Trimming pared 5 bases from V and 3 bases from J, leaving 13 bases between. Germline CDR1 is SGHAT and CDR2 is FQNNGV. CDR3: CASSLRSGDTGELFF. CDR3 coding DNA: TGTGCCAGCAGCCTCAGATCGGGGGACACCGGGGAGCTGTTTTTT.

The CDR3 nucleotides are TGTGCCAGCTCAGCCCCCAGGGCCCTATATGGCTACACCTTC. Its translation is CASSAPRALYGYTF. V and J are TRBV18 and TRBJ1-2, with a weak D call TRBD1 (5 bases). This CDR3 is 14 amino acids long. Trimming took off 5 bases at V and 5 bases at J, with 15 bases between the two ends. Germline V gene sequence: CDR1 KGHSH, CDR2 LQKENI.

V is TRBV10-3 and J is TRBJ1-1, with D unclear. The germline V gene has CDR1 ENHRY and CDR2 SYGVKD. The V gene lost 2 bases and the J gene lost 0 bases, with 13 bases spanning the gap. CDR3 size: 16 residues. The CDR3: CAISEPAGPMNTEAFF. CDR3 bases: TGTGCCATCAGTGAGCCGGCAGGACCGATGAACACTGAAGCTTTCTTT.

This sequence joins TRBV7-8 and TRBJ2-5, with 12 bases fitting TRBD2. CDR3 size: 17 residues. The trim removed 0 bases at V and 4 bases at J, leaving 6 bases unmatched. CDR1 and CDR2 (germline): SGHVS, FQNEAQ. The CDR3 DNA follows: TGTGCCAGCAGCTTAGCCTGGACTAGCGGGGTTGGAGAGACCCAGTACTTC. It is translated as CASSLAWTSGVGETQYF.

The chain uses TRBV28 and TRBJ1-6; D remains unclear. The CDR3 is made up of 13 amino acids. Germline CDR1 is MDHEN and CDR2 is SYDVKM. Between the trimmed V and J ends, which lost 7 bases and 10 bases, there was a span of 14 bases. The CDR3 region is CASKDGVQSPLHF. In DNA, the CDR3 is TGTGCCAGCAAAGACGGCGTCCAGTCACCCCTCCACTTT.

The chain uses TRBV6-1 and TRBJ1-1; D not resolved. Between the trimmed V and J ends, which lost 6 bases and 3 bases, there was a span of 2 bases. There are 10 residues in the CDR3. CDR1 is MNHNS, CDR2 SASEGT, per germline. The CDR3 region has the DNA TGTGCCAGCAGAGACACTGAAGCTTTCTTT. Translating gives CASRDTEAFF.

V is TRBV18 and J is TRBJ1-2; 8 bases fit TRBD1. V was pared by 2 bases and J by 2 bases, with 4 bases of the junction left unmatched. Per germline, CDR1 KGHSH and CDR2 LQKENI. The CDR3 sequence is 15 residues long. CDR3 in DNA: TGTGCCAGCTCACCAGATCCAGGGGGCAACTATGGCTACACCTTC. Amino acid sequence: CASSPDPGGNYGYTF. Full variable domain (rest looked up from reference TRBV18 and TRBJ1-2): NAGVMQNPRHLVRRRGQEARLRCSPMKGHSHVYWYRQLPEEGLKFMVYLQKENIIDESGMPKERFSAEFPKEGPSILRIQQVVRGDSAAYFCASSPDPGGNYGYTFGSGTRLTVV.

The chain combines TRBV25-1 with TRBJ2-7; D unclear. The CDR3 runs 13 residues. Germline CDR1 is MGHDK and CDR2 is SYGVNS. The germline V and J ends were trimmed by 0 bases and 3 bases, with 6 bases remaining between them. This CDR3 is CASSEYNSYEQYF. CDR3 nucleotide sequence: TGTGCCAGCAGTGAATATAACAGCTACGAGCAGTACTTC.

The chain combines TRBV10-1 with TRBJ2-7; tentative D call: TRBD2 (5 bases). This CDR3 spans 13 amino acids. V lost 4 bases and J 6 bases, leaving 13 bases between the germline ends. Germline V CDR1 and CDR2: WNHNN, SYGVQD (reference sequence). The CDR3 DNA follows: TGCGCCAGCAGTGCCGGGGTGGGGTCCGAGCAGTACGTC. Protein product: CASSAGVGSEQYV.

CDR3 bases: TGTGCCAGCAGCCCACAAGGACAGTTTAATGAAAAACTGTTTTTT. Encoded protein: CASSPQGQFNEKLFF. This chain uses TRBV2 with TRBJ1-4; perhaps TRBD1 as D (6 bases). Trimming pared 6 bases from V and 4 bases from J, leaving 15 bases between. Germline values: CDR1 SNHLY, CDR2 FYNNEI. This CDR3 is built from 15 residues.

The chain carries TRBV6-6 and TRBJ2-3; D not certain. Germline V CDR1 and CDR2: MNHNY, SVGAGI (reference sequence). The CDR3 runs 14 residues. Trimming removed 2 bases at V and 0 bases at J, with 6 bases between. CDR3 loop: CASSYTISTDTQYF. The CDR3 DNA is TGTGCCAGCAGTTACACGATCAGCACAGATACGCAGTATTTT.

This clone was counted once. This chain connects TRBV19 to TRBJ1-1; D unresolved. Trimming removed 6 bases from V and 0 bases from J, with 17 bases in between. There are 16 residues in the CDR3. Germline assignment: CDR1 LNHDA and CDR2 SQIVND (reference sequence). The CDR3 bases are TGTGCCAGTAGAAGAACAACCAAGATTTTGAACACTGAAGCTTTCTTT. Protein product: CASRRTTKILNTEAFF.

V and J are TRBV4-1 and TRBJ2-7, with 9 bases identical to TRBD1. CDR3 length: 15 amino acids. The germline gives CDR1 MGHRA, CDR2 YSYEKL. V was pared by 4 bases and J by 3 bases, with 7 bases of the junction left unmatched. This CDR3 reads CASSRPGQGLYEQYF. CDR3 DNA: TGCGCCAGCAGCCGTCCGGGACAGGGACTCTACGAGCAGTACTTC.

The chain combines TRBV6-5 with TRBJ2-5; D is perhaps TRBD2 (6 bases). The CDR3 covers 15 residues. V was clipped by 5 bases and J by 1 base, with 14 bases between them. Germline V gives CDR1 MNHEY, CDR2 SVGAGI. The CDR3 DNA reads TGTGCCAGCAGTCGCGGGACGCGGCCCCAAGAGACCCAGTACTTC. Its protein is CASSRGTRPQETQYF.

The rearrangement joins TRBV6-1 to TRBJ1-2; D call uncertain. CDR1 is MNHNS, CDR2 SASEGT, per germline. Trimming took off 5 bases at V and 5 bases at J, with 6 bases between the two ends. The CDR3 has 11 residues. The CDR3, as DNA: TGTGCCAGCAGTTCCGGGTATGGCTACACCTTC. As protein: CASSSGYGYTF.

The chain couples TRBV7-9 to TRBJ1-6, with D unresolved. The CDR3 extends over 14 amino acids. CDR1 SEHNR and CDR2 FQNEAQ come from the germline V gene (reference sequence). V was trimmed by 5 bases and J by 8 bases, leaving 13 bases between them. The CDR3 sequence: CASSPPRDDSPLHF. DNA of the CDR3: TGTGCCAGCAGCCCCCCAAGAGACGATTCACCCCTCCACTTT.

The chain is built from TRBV7-2 and TRBJ2-5; no firm D call. The ends were cut back, 4 bases at V and 3 bases at J, with 9 bases in the middle. The CDR3 contains 13 residues. Germline-derived CDR1 and CDR2 are SGHTA and FQGNSA. In nucleotides, the CDR3 is TGTGCCAGCAGCTACTCTAGAGAAGAGACCCAGTACTTC. Its translation: CASSYSREETQYF.

This CDR3 is CATSRGRFGGTDTQYF. CDR3 DNA sequence: TGTGCCACCAGCCGAGGAAGGTTTGGGGGCACAGATACGCAGTATTTT. The genes are TRBV15 and TRBJ2-3; D is undetermined. This CDR3 is 16 amino acids long. The ends were cut back, 5 bases at V and 1 base at J, with 16 bases in the middle. Germline CDR1 LNHNV, CDR2 YYDKDF (reference sequence).

The V gene is TRBV10-1, the J gene TRBJ2-2, with 7 positions matching TRBD1. After removal of 5 bases from V and 6 bases from J, the junction contained 9 bases not matched to a gene. The V gene's germline CDR1 is WNHNN and CDR2 SYGVQD (reference sequence). This CDR3 spans 15 amino acids. This CDR3 is CASSKGATGAGELFF. CDR3 in DNA: TGCGCCAGCAGTAAGGGGGCGACTGGGGCCGGGGAGCTGTTTTTT.